This T cell receptor (beta chain) was profiled in a study of graft-versus-host responses after intestinal transplantation. Comments on this clone: Its antigen is unknown.

Germline V gene sequence: CDR1 MGHDK, CDR2 SYGVNS. The CDR3 is 15 amino acids. V dropped 3 bases and J dropped 9; count of bases not matched to a gene: 10. TCRdb keeps only in-frame clones here, not all; method: immunoSEQ multiplex PCR. Among around 97,000 clones, about nine tenths were seen once, and the ten largest hold approximately 0.18%. General study points: Across patients carrying graft-donor T cell macrochimerism, allografts held high graft-versus-host to host-versus-graft clonal ratios.

Material: unstimulated CD4+ T cells sorted from spleen or lymph node cells, obtained before transplant. This clonotype originated in a human donor who was the organ donor for an intestinal transplant. This sequence joins TRBV25-1 and TRBJ2-3, with 9 positions matching TRBD2. The CDR3 DNA follows: TGTGCCAGCAGTGATCTTGTGGCCGCGGGGGGGACGCAGTATTTT. This translates into CASSDLVAAGGTQYF.